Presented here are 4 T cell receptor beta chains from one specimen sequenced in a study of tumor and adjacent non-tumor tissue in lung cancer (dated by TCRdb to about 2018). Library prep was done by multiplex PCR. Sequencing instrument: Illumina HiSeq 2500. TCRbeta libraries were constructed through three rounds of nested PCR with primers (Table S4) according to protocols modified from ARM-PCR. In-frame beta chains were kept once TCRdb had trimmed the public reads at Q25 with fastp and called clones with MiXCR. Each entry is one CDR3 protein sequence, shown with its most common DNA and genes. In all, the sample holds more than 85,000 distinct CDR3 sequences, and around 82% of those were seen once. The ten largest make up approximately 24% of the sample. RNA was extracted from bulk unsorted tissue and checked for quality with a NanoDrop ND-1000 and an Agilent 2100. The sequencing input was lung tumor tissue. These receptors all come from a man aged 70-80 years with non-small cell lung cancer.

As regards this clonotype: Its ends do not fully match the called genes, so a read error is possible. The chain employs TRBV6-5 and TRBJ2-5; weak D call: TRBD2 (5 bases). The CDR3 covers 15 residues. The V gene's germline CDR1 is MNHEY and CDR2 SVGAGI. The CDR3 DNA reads TGTTCCAGCAGTCCTACTAGAGGGATTCAAGAGACCCAGTACTTT. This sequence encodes CSSSPTRGIQETQYF.

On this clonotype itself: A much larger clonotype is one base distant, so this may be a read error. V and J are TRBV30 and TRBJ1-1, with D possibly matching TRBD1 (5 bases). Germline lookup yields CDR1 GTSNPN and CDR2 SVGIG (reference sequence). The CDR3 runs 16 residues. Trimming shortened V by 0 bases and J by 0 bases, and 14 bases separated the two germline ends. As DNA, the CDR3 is TGTGCCTGGAGTGTATCCCGGTCAGGGATGAACACTGAAGCTTTCTTT. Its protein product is CAWSVSRSGMNTEAFF.

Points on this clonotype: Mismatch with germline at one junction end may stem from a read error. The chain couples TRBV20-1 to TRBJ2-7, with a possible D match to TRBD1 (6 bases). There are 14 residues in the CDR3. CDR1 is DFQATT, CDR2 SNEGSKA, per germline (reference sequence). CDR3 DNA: TGCAGTGCTGAGCCCGGGACATTCTCCTACGAGCAATACTTC. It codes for CSAEPGTFSYEQYF.

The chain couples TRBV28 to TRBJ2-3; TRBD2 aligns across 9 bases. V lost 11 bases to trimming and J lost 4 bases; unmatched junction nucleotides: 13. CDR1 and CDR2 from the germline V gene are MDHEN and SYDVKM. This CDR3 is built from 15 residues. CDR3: CARGELAGGADTQYF. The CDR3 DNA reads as TGTGCCCGCGGCGAACTAGCGGGCGGGGCAGATACGCAGTATTTT.